Listed below are T cell receptor beta chains from one sample, sequenced in a study of T cell responses to AZD1222 COVID-19 vaccine. Profiling relied on immunoSEQ multiplex PCR, and the TCRdb table lists in-frame clones only, not all of them. The sample consists of more than 140,000 clones, 88% of them appearing once. Sequences were derived from peripheral blood, sampled on day 0 of AZD1222 vaccination. The receptors stem from an adult in good health. Each CDR3 is given with its conserved first and last residue. A D gene is named only where the DNA matches it firmly. Size values are once, few and many counts, or a class for expanded clones, and some rows have none.

V: TRBV7-3
J: TRBJ2-3
D: -
size: -
CDR3: CASSARGSRTDTQYF
DNA: TGTGCCAGCAGCGCCCGGGGGTCCCGCACAGATACGCAGTATTTT

V: TRBV19
J: TRBJ1-2
D: -
size: once
CDR3: CASSINGRNIF
DNA: TGTGCCAGTAGTATTAATGGACGAAATATCTTC

V: TRBV5-4
J: TRBJ1-2
D: TRBD1
size: -
CDR3: CASSLESGQGGYGYTF
DNA: TGTGCCAGCAGCTTGGAGTCGGGACAGGGGGGCTATGGCTACACCTTC

V: TRBV6-5
J: TRBJ1-6
D: -
size: -
CDR3: CASTVGGSPLHF
DNA: TGTGCCAGCACTGTAGGAGGTTCACCCCTCCACTTT

V: TRBV14
J: TRBJ1-2
D: -
size: -
CDR3: CASSQDTAYGYTF
DNA: TGTGCCAGCAGCCAAGATACAGCCTATGGCTACACCTTC

V: TRBV7-9
J: TRBJ1-2
D: -
size: -
CDR3: CASSLAPRDAQRGYTF
DNA: TGTGCCAGCAGCTTAGCACCTCGGGACGCACAGAGAGGCTACACCTTC

V: TRBV19
J: TRBJ2-2
D: TRBD1
size: -
CDR3: CASSALTGGRTGELFF
DNA: TGTGCCAGTAGTGCCTTAACAGGGGGACGCACCGGGGAGCTGTTTTTT

V: TRBV15
J: TRBJ1-1
D: -
size: -
CDR3: CATSRDKMVTPEEVEAFF
DNA: TGTGCCACCAGCAGAGATAAGATGGTCACACCTGAGGAAGTTGAAGCTTTCTTT

V: TRBV7-7
J: TRBJ2-5
D: TRBD1
size: -
CDR3: CASSLELRGPQETQYF
DNA: TGTGCTAGCAGCTTAGAGCTCAGGGGGCCTCAAGAGACCCAGTACTTC

V: TRBV24-1
J: TRBJ1-2
D: -
size: -
CDR3: CATSDGLYGYTF
DNA: TGTGCCACCAGTGATGGTTTATATGGCTACACCTTC

V: TRBV7-9
J: TRBJ1-1
D: -
size: -
CDR3: CASTLEQDTEAFF
DNA: TGTGCCAGCACCCTGGAACAGGACACTGAAGCTTTCTTT

V: TRBV6-1
J: TRBJ2-7
D: -
size: -
CDR3: CASSSPNYEQYF
DNA: TGTGCCAGCAGTTCTCCGAACTACGAGCAGTACTTC

V: TRBV30
J: TRBJ1-2
D: -
size: -
CDR3: CAWNPGNYGYTF
DNA: TGTGCCTGGAATCCGGGGAACTATGGCTACACCTTC

V: TRBV20-1
J: TRBJ1-2
D: -
size: few
CDR3: CSAPRTGLYTF
DNA: TGCAGTGCGCCAAGGACCGGATTATACACCTTC

V: TRBV5-1
J: TRBJ2-5
D: -
size: -
CDR3: CASSLGSGQETQYF
DNA: TGCGCCAGCAGCTTGGGGTCTGGCCAAGAGACCCAGTACTTC

V: TRBV28
J: TRBJ2-7
D: TRBD1
size: -
CDR3: CASSSGQGYYEQYF
DNA: TGTGCCAGCAGTTCCGGACAGGGGTACTACGAGCAGTACTTC

V: TRBV6-4
J: TRBJ2-2
D: TRBD2
size: many
CDR3: CASSASGSTGELFF
DNA: TGTGCCAGCAGTGCTAGCGGGAGCACCGGGGAGCTGTTTTTT

V: TRBV2
J: TRBJ1-2
D: -
size: -
CDR3: CASSRDTGGPYYGYTF
DNA: TGTGCCAGCAGCCGCGATACGGGGGGCCCCTACTATGGCTACACCTTC

V: TRBV27
J: TRBJ2-1
D: -
size: -
CDR3: CASSFLPSKNEQFF
DNA: TGTGCCAGCAGTTTCTTACCTTCTAAGAATGAGCAGTTCTTC

V: TRBV29-1
J: TRBJ1-1
D: -
size: once
CDR3: CSAEGALEEAEAFF
DNA: TGCAGCGCCGAGGGCGCCCTAGAGGAAGCTGAAGCTTTCTTT

V: TRBV27
J: TRBJ2-7
D: -
size: once
CDR3: CASSFLPDLRIYEQYF
DNA: TGTGCCAGCAGCTTCCTACCTGACTTGCGGATCTACGAGCAGTACTTC

V: TRBV24-1
J: TRBJ2-1
D: TRBD2
size: few
CDR3: CATSDPGLAVNEQFF
DNA: TGTGCCACCAGTGATCCGGGACTAGCCGTCAATGAGCAGTTCTTC

V: TRBV29-1
J: TRBJ2-7
D: TRBD2
size: -
CDR3: CSVDAGGPYEQYF
DNA: TGCAGCGTTGACGCGGGAGGGCCCTACGAGCAGTACTTC

V: TRBV7-2
J: TRBJ2-6
D: TRBD1
size: -
CDR3: CASSTGDRVSGANVLTF
DNA: TGTGCCAGCAGCACCGGGGACAGGGTGTCTGGGGCCAACGTCCTGACTTTC

V: TRBV3-1/TRBV3-2
J: TRBJ1-4
D: -
size: -
CDR3: CASSQGSQNEKLFF
DNA: TGTGCCAGCAGCCAAGGGTCCCAGAATGAAAAACTGTTTTTT

V: TRBV28
J: TRBJ2-7
D: TRBD1
size: few
CDR3: CASTLGTGVTDGSPTSYEQYF
DNA: TGTGCCAGCACCTTGGGGACAGGGGTTACCGACGGGTCCCCAACCTCCTACGAGCAGTACTTC

V: TRBV6-5
J: TRBJ1-2
D: -
size: -
CDR3: CATRGYYGYTF
DNA: TGTGCCACAAGGGGGTACTATGGCTACACCTTC

V: TRBV5-1
J: TRBJ2-5
D: -
size: -
CDR3: CASSSGRTQETQYF
DNA: TGCGCCAGCAGCTCTGGACGGACGCAAGAGACCCAGTACTTC

V: TRBV5-6
J: TRBJ2-7
D: -
size: -
CDR3: CASSLSGRGTSYEQYF
DNA: TGTGCCAGCAGCTTGTCAGGGCGGGGTACTTCCTACGAGCAGTACTTC

V: TRBV7-2
J: TRBJ1-2
D: -
size: -
CDR3: CASSPNPDSYGYTF
DNA: TGTGCCAGCAGCCCCAACCCGGACAGTTATGGCTACACCTTC

V: TRBV5-1
J: TRBJ2-5
D: TRBD2
size: -
CDR3: CASSLAGGVSAETQYF
DNA: TGCGCCAGCAGCTTGGCGGGGGGAGTCAGCGCCGAGACCCAGTACTTC

V: TRBV6-5
J: TRBJ1-1
D: TRBD1
size: -
CDR3: CASSYSLPGGTEAFF
DNA: TGTGCCAGCAGTTACTCTCTCCCAGGGGGCACTGAAGCTTTCTTT

V: TRBV9
J: TRBJ2-3
D: TRBD2
size: -
CDR3: CASSPRAGGPTDTQYF
DNA: TGTGCCAGCAGCCCTCGAGCGGGAGGGCCGACAGATACGCAGTATTTT

V: TRBV30
J: TRBJ1-3
D: TRBD1
size: -
CDR3: CAWSREGAHGNTIYF
DNA: TGTGCCTGGAGCCGTGAGGGGGCCCATGGAAACACCATATATTTT

V: TRBV9
J: TRBJ2-1
D: TRBD2
size: -
CDR3: CASSVGTSGRLNEQFF
DNA: TGTGCCAGCAGCGTAGGGACTAGCGGGAGATTAAATGAGCAGTTCTTC

V: TRBV21-1
J: TRBJ1-1
D: -
size: -
CDR3: CASPQDRADAEAFF
DNA: TGTGCCAGCCCCCAGGACAGGGCGGACGCTGAAGCTTTCTTT

V: TRBV12-2
J: TRBJ2-7
D: -
size: -
CDR3: CASRSGLAGACEQYF
DNA: TGTGCAAGTCGCTCAGGACTAGCGGGAGCATGCGAGCAGTACTTC